This passage covers 6 T cell receptor beta chains from one sample sequenced in a study of OX40 agonist ivuxolimab in advanced cancers. The table came from immunoSEQ multiplex PCR; TCRdb's copy has only in-frame clones and leaves some out. This table has fewer than 80,000 clones, 70% to 90% appearing once. This specimen consisted of CD4+ or CD8+ T cells sorted from blood, obtained in a trial of the OX40 agonist ivuxolimab. These receptors were taken from an adult with an advanced solid tumor such as melanoma, head and neck, liver or kidney cancer.

The V gene is TRBV27, the J gene TRBJ2-1; D gene ambiguous. The V end was cut by 8 bases, the J end by 1 base, with 18 bases between. This CDR3 has 16 residues. The germline V gene has CDR1 MNHEY and CDR2 SMNVEV (reference sequence). DNA for the CDR3: TGTGCCAGCCGAGCAGGTGCTGCAAATTCCTACAATGAGCAGTTCTTC. Its translation: CASRAGAANSYNEQFF.

The V and J genes are TRBV6-1 and TRBJ2-5; a possible D gene is TRBD2 (5 bases). CDR1 and CDR2 (germline): MNHNS, SASEGT. The CDR3 runs 14 residues. Trimming stripped 11 bases from V and 1 base from J, with 17 bases between. The CDR3, as DNA: TGTGCCTCAAAACGTGGGCTAGCCCAAGAGACCCAGTACTTC. Encoded protein: CASKRGLAQETQYF.

V and J are TRBV7-3 and TRBJ2-1; weak D call: TRBD1 (6 bases). V gave up 3 bases and J gave up 0 bases, with 9 bases separating them. Germline loops: CDR1 SGHTA, CDR2 FQGTGA. The CDR3 covers 15 residues. The CDR3 coding sequence is TGTGCCAGCAGCTTGGACAGCAGCTCCTACAATGAGCAGTTCTTC. It is translated as CASSLDSSSYNEQFF.

V usage is TRBV5-1 and J usage is TRBJ2-1, with TRBD2 matching over 14 bases. V gave up 0 bases and J gave up 8 bases; unmatched junction bases: 4. In germline, CDR1 is SGHRS, CDR2 YFSETQ. The CDR3 runs 16 residues. As DNA, the CDR3 is TGCGCCAGCAGCTTGGGACTAGCGGGAGGGCTGGATGAGCAGTTCTTC. Translated, it gives CASSLGLAGGLDEQFF.

The J gene is TRBJ2-3, the V gene TRBV29-1; unclear D gene. Germline CDR1 SQVTM, CDR2 ANQGSEA. The V end lost 4 bases, the J end lost 5 bases, and 19 bases lay between the germline ends. This CDR3 contains 15 residues. This chain's CDR3 is CSVATLARTGDTQYF. The CDR3 nucleotides read TGCAGCGTTGCGACCTTGGCCAGAACGGGAGATACGCAGTATTTT.

V is TRBV19 and J is TRBJ1-1, with D hard to call. CDR1 and CDR2 (germline): LNHDA, SQIVND (reference sequence). The V gene lost 3 bases and the J gene lost 3 bases, with 8 bases spanning the gap. The CDR3 contains 13 residues. CDR3 sequence reads: CASSMARDTEAFF. For the CDR3, the DNA is TGTGCCAGTAGTATGGCAAGGGACACTGAAGCTTTCTTT.